The clone carrying this T cell receptor beta chain was recorded a few times. These data are taken from a study of blood T cell repertoires in COVID-19. Study background: From T cells, B-cell-depleted T cells, or PBMCs came the material, which was cDNA or gDNA.

Trimming shortened V by 7 bases and J by 4 bases, and 11 bases separated the two germline ends. Germline loops: CDR1 SNHLY, CDR2 FYNNEI. This CDR3 comprises 13 residues. Source study methods: Nucleated cell number was recorded as an estimate derived from reference gene primer amplification. Repertoires were generated with immunoSEQ multiplex PCR, while TCRdb's copy carries only in-frame clones and drops some. V, J and clone size are those of that table, while D and trimming were read from the DNA. The sample gives under 130,000 clones, around 86% of which show up once; more than 30% is in the top ten.

The V gene is TRBV2, the J gene TRBJ2-1; TRBD2 is a possible D gene (6 bases). The receptor was isolated from an older man with acute or convalescent COVID-19. Source material: peripheral blood. The CDR3 nucleotides are TGTGCCAGCACATATAGCGGTTACAATGAGCAGTTCTTC. Amino acid sequence: CASTYSGYNEQFF.